These 27 T cell receptor beta chains originate from one sample sequenced in a study of PD-L1 blockade in urothelial cancer. Time point noted: peripheral blood 6 weeks after treatment start. Sequencing was performed with immunoSEQ multiplex PCR; in TCRdb, only in-frame clones are kept and a portion is missing. The sample yields about 38,000 clones, 86% seen once. The sequenced sample was PBMCs, obtained around atezolizumab (anti-PD-L1) treatment. The receptors come from a man in his fifties or sixties with urothelial cancer.

The V and J genes are TRBV19 and TRBJ2-7; D is possibly TRBD1 (6 bases). Germline lookup yields CDR1 LNHDA and CDR2 SQIVND (reference sequence). V lost 10 bases and J lost 0, with 19 bases in between. The CDR3 is 15 residues long. CDR3 sequence (DNA): TGTGCCACCATCGGGCCTACAGGGCGCTCCTACGAGCAGTACTTC. Protein: CATIGPTGRSYEQYF.

The chain recombines TRBV6-6 with TRBJ2-1; TRBD1 is a possible D gene (5 bases). The ends were cut back, 4 bases at V and 12 bases at J, with 10 bases in the middle. From germline, CDR1 is MNHNY and CDR2 SVGAGI (reference sequence). The CDR3 totals 11 residues. DNA for the CDR3: TGTGCCAGCAGTTCCAGGGAAGCGCAGTTCTTC. It codes for CASSSREAQFF.

This chain connects TRBV5-4 to TRBJ2-5; D gene ambiguous. The CDR3 is 14 residues long. V was trimmed by 2 bases and J by 2 bases, leaving 10 bases between them. Germline CDR1 and CDR2: SGHNT and YYREEE (reference sequence). CDR3 loop: CASSFPGFQETQYF. In DNA, the CDR3 is TGTGCCAGCAGCTTCCCCGGGTTTCAAGAGACCCAGTACTTC.

The rearrangement joins TRBV19 to TRBJ1-5; TRBD1 might be the D (5 bases). Germline CDR1 and CDR2: LNHDA and SQIVND (reference sequence). Trimming removed 8 bases from V and 6 bases from J, with 20 bases in between. The CDR3 length is 15 residues. The CDR3 DNA reads TGTGCCAGTCAAGTGGGGAGGGGCTCTGGTCAGCCCCAGCATTTT. It specifies CASQVGRGSGQPQHF.

The chain combines TRBV4-1 with TRBJ2-1; 10 positions match TRBD2. The CDR3 has 18 amino acids. The ends lost 2 bases at V and 0 bases at J; junction bases unmatched: 7. From germline, CDR1 is MGHRA and CDR2 YSYEKL. The CDR3 region is CASSQSPGLADSYNEQFF. The CDR3 nucleotides read TGCGCCAGCAGCCAAAGCCCAGGACTAGCGGACTCCTACAATGAGCAGTTCTTC.

This chain links TRBV6-6 with TRBJ1-5; no firm D call. Trimming pared 6 bases from V and 7 bases from J, leaving 13 bases between. The CDR3 is 13 amino acids. From germline, CDR1 is MNHNY and CDR2 SVGAGI (reference sequence). CDR3 DNA: TGTGCCAGCAGCCAGAACAGCCAGCAGCCCCAGCATTTT. The encoded protein is CASSQNSQQPQHF.

The CDR3 coding sequence is TGCGCCAGCAGCTTCTGGAGCGGGAGTAACGTAGATACGCAGTATTTT. This gives the protein CASSFWSGSNVDTQYF. The chain has TRBV5-1 and TRBJ2-3; 8 bases map to TRBD2. V trimming: 2 bases; J trimming: 5 bases; junction bases outside the gene matches: 10. This CDR3 is built from 16 residues. Germline V CDR1 and CDR2: SGHRS, YFSETQ.

This rearrangement joins TRBV27 to TRBJ1-6, with 8 nucleotides matching TRBD1. Germline loops: CDR1 MNHEY, CDR2 SMNVEV (reference sequence). The V segment lost 3 bases and the J segment 12 bases; nucleotides outside the gene matches: 4. This CDR3 contains 13 residues. The CDR3 loop is CASSFGTGGPLHF. CDR3 DNA sequence: TGTGCCAGCAGTTTTGGGACAGGTGGACCCCTCCACTTT.

This chain links TRBV19 with TRBJ1-6, with D hard to call. CDR1 is LNHDA, CDR2 SQIVND, per germline (reference sequence). V gave up 3 bases and J gave up 7 bases, with 10 bases separating them. This CDR3 is 14 amino acids long. The CDR3: CASSMITDNSPLHF. The CDR3 DNA reads TGTGCCAGTAGTATGATCACAGACAATTCACCCCTCCACTTT. The full variable domain, with the rest looked up from reference TRBV19 and TRBJ1-6, is DGGITQSPKYLFRKEGQNVTLSCEQNLNHDAMYWYRQDPGQGLRLIYYSQIVNDFQKGDIAEGYSVSREKKESFPLTVTSAQKNPTAFYLCASSMITDNSPLHFGNGTRLTVT.

The V gene is TRBV7-9, the J gene TRBJ2-3; D may be TRBD2 (6 bases). This CDR3 is 14 amino acids long. CDR1 SEHNR and CDR2 FQNEAQ come from the germline V gene (reference sequence). With 0 bases removed from V and 3 bases from J, the gap between germline ends came to 7 bases. The CDR3 sequence: CASSLASGTDTQYF. The CDR3 DNA sequence: TGTGCCAGCAGCTTAGCCAGCGGGACAGATACGCAGTATTTT.

CDR3: CASSFSANSYEQYF. CDR3 bases: TGTGCCAGCAGCTTTTCTGCGAACAGCTACGAGCAGTACTTC. The chain combines TRBV11-2 with TRBJ2-7; D gene uncertain. CDR1 is SGHAT and CDR2 is FQNNGV in the germline V gene. V shed 3 bases and J shed 3 bases, with 12 bases lying between them. The CDR3 is 14 amino acids.

The V and J genes are TRBV19 and TRBJ2-6, with D maybe TRBD1 (5 bases). V gave up 1 base and J gave up 2 bases, with 6 bases separating them. CDR1 and CDR2 (germline): LNHDA, SQIVND (reference sequence). CDR3 size: 15 residues. CDR3 sequence: CASSIARAGANVLTF. DNA of the CDR3: TGTGCCAGTAGTATAGCCAGGGCTGGGGCCAACGTCCTGACTTTC.

This sequence joins TRBV9 and TRBJ2-5; unclear D gene. V shed 0 bases and J shed 2 bases, with 8 bases lying between them. The CDR3 extends over 14 amino acids. Per the germline V gene, CDR1 is SGDLS and CDR2 is YYNGEE. CDR3 sequence: CASSVAPRQETQYF. The CDR3 nucleotides read TGTGCCAGCAGCGTAGCGCCGAGGCAAGAGACCCAGTACTTC. Full variable domain (missing parts from reference TRBV9 and TRBJ2-5): DSGVTQTPKHLITATGQRVTLRCSPRSGDLSVYWYQQSLDQGLQFLIQYYNGEERAKGNILERFSAQQFPDLHSELNLSSLELGDSALYFCASSVAPRQETQYFGPGTRLLVL.

The rearrangement links TRBV28 to TRBJ2-7; D is unclear. Per germline, CDR1 MDHEN and CDR2 SYDVKM. V was pared by 3 bases and J by 5 bases, with 23 bases between. The CDR3 length is 17 residues. The DNA for the CDR3 is TGTGCCAGCAGTTTTGGTCGATTGGGTTTCTCCAGCGACGAGCAGTACTTC. Translation gives CASSFGRLGFSSDEQYF. The variable domain in full, completed from reference TRBV28 and TRBJ2-7, reads DVKVTQSSRYLVKRTGEKVFLECVQDMDHENMFWYRQDPGLGLRLIYFSYDVKMKEKGDIPEGYSVSREKKERFSLILESASTNQTSMYLCASSFGRLGFSSDEQYFGPGTRLTVT.

Points on this clone: Other DNA sequences in the sample encode the same CDR3. This sequence joins TRBV29-1 and TRBJ1-1, with D maybe TRBD1 (5 bases). Trimming took 5 bases from V and 0 from J, leaving 13 bases between them. CDR1 is SQVTM and CDR2 is ANQGSEA in the germline V gene. The length of the CDR3 is 14 residues. In DNA, the CDR3 is TGCAGCGTTAATTCGGGGGTATTGAACACTGAAGCTTTCTTT. Translating it yields CSVNSGVLNTEAFF.

The chain couples TRBV5-5 to TRBJ2-7; D unresolved. This CDR3 has 14 amino acids. Germline V gives CDR1 SGHKS, CDR2 YYEKEE (reference sequence). Between the trimmed V and J ends, which lost 4 bases and 7 bases, there was a span of 18 bases. The CDR3 region has the DNA TGTGCCAGCAGCCCAATTTGGGCTTCGAGAGAGCAGTACTTC. Translated: CASSPIWASREQYF.

Only a few counts were recorded for this clone. The rearrangement joins TRBV7-8 to TRBJ1-3, with TRBD1 matching 9 bases. V shed 4 bases, J shed 7 bases, and the junction held 5 bases outside the gene matches. The CDR3 length is 14 residues. CDR1 is SGHVS and CDR2 is FQNEAQ in the germline V gene. This CDR3 reads CASSSPGQGNTIYF. CDR3 DNA sequence: TGTGCCAGCAGCTCTCCCGGACAGGGGAACACCATATATTTT.

The V call is TRBV5-1, the J call TRBJ2-7, with TRBD1 matching 7 bases. The trim removed 2 bases at V and 6 bases at J, leaving 5 bases unmatched. This CDR3 has 13 residues. CDR1 and CDR2 (germline): SGHRS, YFSETQ. For the CDR3, the DNA is TGCGCCAGCAGCTTAACAGGGGAGCCCGAGCAGTACTTC. As protein: CASSLTGEPEQYF.

V is TRBV11-2 and J is TRBJ2-7, with 9 bases identical to TRBD2. The germline V gene has CDR1 SGHAT and CDR2 FQNNGV. The CDR3 sequence is 15 residues long. V lost 1 base and J lost 8; bases outside the gene matches: 9. CDR3 coding DNA: TGTGCCAGCAGCTTAGCTAGCGGGAACCCCGGGAAGCAGTACTTC. Its translation: CASSLASGNPGKQYF.

V is TRBV19 and J is TRBJ1-5, with TRBD1 matching over 7 bases. V shed 4 bases, J shed 0 bases, and the junction held 9 bases outside the gene matches. The V gene's germline CDR1 is LNHDA and CDR2 SQIVND (reference sequence). The CDR3 covers 17 residues. CDR3 region: CASSRYRGDYSNQPQHF. The CDR3 region has the DNA TGTGCCAGTAGTAGGTACAGGGGAGACTATAGCAATCAGCCCCAGCATTTT.

This chain links TRBV9 with TRBJ1-5, with a weak D call TRBD1 (5 bases). The CDR3 length is 15 residues. V lost 0 bases to trimming and J lost 4 bases, with 11 bases between them. CDR1 is SGDLS and CDR2 is YYNGEE in the germline V gene. CDR3 loop: CASSVDGGVNQPQHF. The CDR3 coding sequence is TGTGCCAGCAGCGTAGATGGGGGGGTGAATCAGCCCCAGCATTTT.

V gene TRBV30 combines with J gene TRBJ2-7; TRBD1 aligns across 9 bases. The CDR3 loop spans 15 amino acids. From germline, CDR1 is GTSNPN and CDR2 SVGIG (reference sequence). Trimming removed 1 base from V and 5 bases from J; junction bases left unmatched: 9. This CDR3 reads CAWSAGTGSSHEQYF. CDR3 nucleotide sequence: TGTGCCTGGAGTGCGGGGACAGGGTCTTCCCACGAGCAGTACTTC.

This chain connects TRBV6-5 to TRBJ2-1; 10 nucleotides agree with TRBD1. The CDR3 loop spans 14 amino acids. After removal of 6 bases from V and 6 bases from J, the junction contained 5 bases not matched to a gene. The germline V gene encodes CDR1 MNHEY and CDR2 SVGAGI. The CDR3: CASRRDRGRNEQFF. The CDR3 DNA sequence: TGTGCCAGCAGGAGGGACAGGGGTCGCAATGAGCAGTTCTTC.

The chain employs TRBV11-2 and TRBJ2-3; no clear D. The germline V gene has CDR1 SGHAT and CDR2 FQNNGV. Between the trimmed V and J ends, which lost 4 bases and 3 bases, there was a span of 2 bases. This CDR3 comprises 11 residues. The CDR3 coding sequence is TGTGCCAGCAGCTCAACAGATACGCAGTATTTT. Encoded protein: CASSSTDTQYF.

The genes are TRBV7-9 and TRBJ2-5; 9 bases match TRBD2. The CDR3 consists of 14 residues. The junction had 3 bases not matched to a gene; V was cut back by 2 bases and J by 5 bases. Germline assignment: CDR1 SEHNR and CDR2 FQNEAQ (reference sequence). The CDR3 DNA sequence: TGTGCCAGCAGCTTACCGGCGGGGGGGGAGACCCAGTACTTC. It translates to CASSLPAGGETQYF.

The V and J genes are TRBV2 and TRBJ2-7, with 8 bases fitting TRBD1. The CDR3 is 13 amino acids. The V gene end was trimmed by 6 bases and the J gene end by 1 base; junction bases not matched to a gene: 2. Germline V CDR1 and CDR2: SNHLY, FYNNEI. The CDR3 region is CASSRDRSYEQYF. For the CDR3, the DNA is TGTGCCAGCAGCCGGGACAGGTCCTACGAGCAGTACTTC.

V usage is TRBV30 and J usage is TRBJ1-1; D not resolved. V dropped 0 bases and J dropped 1 base, with 6 bases sitting between them. There are 13 residues in the CDR3. Germline CDR1 and CDR2: GTSNPN and SVGIG (reference sequence). CDR3 region: CAWSVGRNTEAFF. The CDR3, as DNA: TGTGCCTGGAGTGTCGGTAGGAACACTGAAGCTTTCTTT.